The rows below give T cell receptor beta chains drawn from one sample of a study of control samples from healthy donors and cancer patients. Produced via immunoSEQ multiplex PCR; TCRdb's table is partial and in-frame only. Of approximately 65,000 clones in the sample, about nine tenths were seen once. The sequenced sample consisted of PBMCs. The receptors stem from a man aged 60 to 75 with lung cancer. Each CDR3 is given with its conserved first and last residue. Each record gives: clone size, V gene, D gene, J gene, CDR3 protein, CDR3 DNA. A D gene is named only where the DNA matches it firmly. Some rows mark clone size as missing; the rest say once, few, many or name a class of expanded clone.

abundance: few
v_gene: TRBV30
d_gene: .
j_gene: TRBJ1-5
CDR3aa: CAWSTGINQPQHF
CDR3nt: TGTGCCTGGAGCACCGGGATCAATCAGCCCCAGCATTTT

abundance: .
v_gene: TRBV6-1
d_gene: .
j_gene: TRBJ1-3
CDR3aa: CASSEVGGRNTIYF
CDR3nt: TGTGCCAGCAGTGAGGTCGGGGGTAGAAACACCATATATTTT

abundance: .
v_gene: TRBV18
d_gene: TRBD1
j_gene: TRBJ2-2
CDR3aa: CASSPRRQGRGTGELFF
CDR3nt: TGTGCCAGCTCACCTCGAAGACAGGGGCGAGGGACCGGGGAGCTGTTTTTT

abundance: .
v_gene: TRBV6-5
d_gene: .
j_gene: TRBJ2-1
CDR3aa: CASSGLVRDEQFF
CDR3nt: TGTGCCAGCAGCGGCCTGGTCCGAGATGAGCAGTTCTTC

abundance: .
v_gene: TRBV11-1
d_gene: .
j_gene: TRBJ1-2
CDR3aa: CASSEGLDYGYTF
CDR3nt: TGTGCCAGCAGCGAAGGCCTCGACTATGGCTACACCTTC

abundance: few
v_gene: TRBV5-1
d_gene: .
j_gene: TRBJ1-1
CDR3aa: CASSSDMNTEAFF
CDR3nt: TGCGCCAGCAGCAGTGACATGAACACTGAAGCTTTCTTT

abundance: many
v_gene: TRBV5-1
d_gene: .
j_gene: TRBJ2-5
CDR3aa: CARYEGQETQYF
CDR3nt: TGCGCCAGATATGAGGGCCAAGAGACCCAGTACTTC

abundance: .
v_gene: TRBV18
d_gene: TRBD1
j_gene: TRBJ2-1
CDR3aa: CASSPETGWNEQFF
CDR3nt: TGTGCCAGCTCACCCGAGACAGGGTGGAATGAGCAGTTCTTC

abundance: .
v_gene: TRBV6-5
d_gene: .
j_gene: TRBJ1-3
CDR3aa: CASSYLTGTSGNTIYF
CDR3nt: TGTGCCAGCAGTTACTTGACAGGCACCTCTGGAAACACCATATATTTT

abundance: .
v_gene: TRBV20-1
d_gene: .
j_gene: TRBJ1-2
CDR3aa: CSASEKYGGYTF
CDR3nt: TGCAGTGCTAGTGAAAAATATGGAGGCTACACCTTC

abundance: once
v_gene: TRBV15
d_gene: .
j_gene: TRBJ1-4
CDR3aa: CATSRGEVTGTNEKLFF
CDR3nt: TGTGCCACCAGCAGAGGAGAGGTGACGGGAACTAATGAAAAACTGTTTTTT

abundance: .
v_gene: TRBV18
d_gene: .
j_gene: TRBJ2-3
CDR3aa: CASSPGRGTDTQYF
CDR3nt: TGTGCCAGCTCACCTGGGCGGGGCACAGATACGCAGTATTTT

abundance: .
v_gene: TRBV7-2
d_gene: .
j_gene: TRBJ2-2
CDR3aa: CASSPGTVGPGELFF
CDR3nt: TGTGCCAGCAGCCCGGGGACGGTCGGCCCCGGGGAGCTGTTTTTT

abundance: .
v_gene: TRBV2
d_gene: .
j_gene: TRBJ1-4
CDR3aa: CASSELGTGLPTNEKLFF
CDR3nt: TGTGCCAGCAGTGAACTGGGAACAGGGTTACCAACTAATGAAAAACTGTTTTTT

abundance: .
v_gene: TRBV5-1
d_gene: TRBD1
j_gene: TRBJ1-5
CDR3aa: CASSLDVDRGQPQHF
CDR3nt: TGCGCCAGCAGCCTTGACGTGGACAGGGGGCAGCCCCAGCATTTT

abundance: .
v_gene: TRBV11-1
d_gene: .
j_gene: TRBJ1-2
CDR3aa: CASSPSVGMTYGYTF
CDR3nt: TGTGCCAGCAGCCCCTCAGTAGGGATGACCTATGGCTACACCTTC

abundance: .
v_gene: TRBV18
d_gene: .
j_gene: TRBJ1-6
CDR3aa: CASSQGQLYNSPLHF
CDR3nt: TGTGCCAGCTCCCAAGGACAGCTGTATAATTCACCCCTCCACTTT

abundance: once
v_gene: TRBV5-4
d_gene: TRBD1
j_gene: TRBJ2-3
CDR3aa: CASSIGQGNTDTQYF
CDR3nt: TGTGCCAGCAGCATAGGACAGGGGAATACAGATACGCAGTATTTT

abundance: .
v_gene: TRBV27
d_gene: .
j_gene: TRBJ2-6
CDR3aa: CASRLSGANVLTF
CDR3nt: TGTGCCAGCAGGCTCTCTGGGGCCAACGTCCTGACTTTC

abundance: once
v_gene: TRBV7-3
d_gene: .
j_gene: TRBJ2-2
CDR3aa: CASSLGSNTGELFF
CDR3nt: TGTGCCAGCAGCTTAGGCTCTAACACCGGGGAGCTGTTTTTT

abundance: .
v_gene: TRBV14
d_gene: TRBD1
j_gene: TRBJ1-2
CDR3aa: CASSLAGQDPGRNYGYTF
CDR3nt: TGTGCCAGCAGCCTAGCCGGACAGGACCCGGGGAGGAACTATGGCTACACCTTC

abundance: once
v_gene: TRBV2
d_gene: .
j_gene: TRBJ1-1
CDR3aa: CASSEGTRYYNTEAFF
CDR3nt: TGTGCCAGCAGTGAAGGTACCCGATACTACAACACTGAAGCTTTCTTT

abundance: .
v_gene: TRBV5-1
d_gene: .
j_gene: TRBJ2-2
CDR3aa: CASSLEIQRADTGELFF
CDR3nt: TGCGCCAGCAGCTTGGAAATACAGCGGGCAGACACCGGGGAGCTGTTTTTT

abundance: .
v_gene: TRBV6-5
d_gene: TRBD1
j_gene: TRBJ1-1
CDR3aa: CASRKQGATEAFF
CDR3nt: TGTGCCAGCAGAAAACAGGGGGCTACTGAAGCTTTCTTT

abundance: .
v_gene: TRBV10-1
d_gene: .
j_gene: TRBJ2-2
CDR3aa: CASGGTTDTGELFF
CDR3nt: TGCGCCAGCGGAGGGACCACCGACACCGGGGAGCTGTTTTTT

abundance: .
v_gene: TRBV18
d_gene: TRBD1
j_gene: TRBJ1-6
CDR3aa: CASSPRGTGKDNSPLHF
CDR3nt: TGTGCCAGCTCACCCAGAGGGACAGGAAAAGATAATTCACCCCTCCACTTT

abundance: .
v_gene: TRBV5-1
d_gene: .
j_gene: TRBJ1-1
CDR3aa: CASSLGAEGTEAFF
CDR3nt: TGCGCCAGCAGCTTGGGTGCGGAGGGTACTGAAGCTTTCTTT

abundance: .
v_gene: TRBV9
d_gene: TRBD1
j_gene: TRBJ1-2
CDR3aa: CASSVGDSYGYTF
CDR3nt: TGTGCCAGCAGCGTAGGGGACAGCTATGGCTACACCTTC